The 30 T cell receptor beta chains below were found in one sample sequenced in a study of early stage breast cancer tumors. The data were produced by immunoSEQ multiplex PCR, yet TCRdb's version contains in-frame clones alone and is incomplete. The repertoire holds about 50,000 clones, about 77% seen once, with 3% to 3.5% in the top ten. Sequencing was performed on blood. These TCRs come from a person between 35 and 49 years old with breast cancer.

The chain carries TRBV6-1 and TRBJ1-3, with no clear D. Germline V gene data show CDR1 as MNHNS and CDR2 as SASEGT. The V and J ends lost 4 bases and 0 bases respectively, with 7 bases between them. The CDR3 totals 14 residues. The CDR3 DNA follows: TGTGCCAGCAGTGTAGTGATCTCTGGAAACACCATATATTTT. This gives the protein CASSVVISGNTIYF.

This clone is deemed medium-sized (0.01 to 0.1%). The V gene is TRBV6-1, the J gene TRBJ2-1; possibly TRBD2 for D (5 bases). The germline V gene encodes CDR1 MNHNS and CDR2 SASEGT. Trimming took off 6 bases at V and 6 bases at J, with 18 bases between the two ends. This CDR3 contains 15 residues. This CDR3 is CASRPPGSQRNEQFF. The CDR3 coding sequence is TGTGCCAGCAGACCCCCGGGATCCCAACGCAATGAGCAGTTCTTC.

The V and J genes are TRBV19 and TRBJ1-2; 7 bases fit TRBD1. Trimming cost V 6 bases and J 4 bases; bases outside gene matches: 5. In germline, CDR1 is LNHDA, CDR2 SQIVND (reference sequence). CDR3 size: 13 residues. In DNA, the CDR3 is TGTGCCAGTAGGGGAGACAGGGCCTATGGCTACACCTTC. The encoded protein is CASRGDRAYGYTF.

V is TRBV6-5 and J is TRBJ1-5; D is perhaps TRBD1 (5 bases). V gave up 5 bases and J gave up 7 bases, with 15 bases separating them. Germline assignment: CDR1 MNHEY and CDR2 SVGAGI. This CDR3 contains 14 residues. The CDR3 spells CASSLWGGLQPQHF. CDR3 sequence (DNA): TGTGCCAGCAGTCTCTGGGGGGGGTTACAGCCCCAGCATTTT.

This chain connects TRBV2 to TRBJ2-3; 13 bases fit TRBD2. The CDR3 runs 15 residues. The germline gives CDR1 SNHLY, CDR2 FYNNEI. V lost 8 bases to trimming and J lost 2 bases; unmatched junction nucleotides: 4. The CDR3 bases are TGTGCCAGCGGGGGACTAGCGGGAACCACAGATACGCAGTATTTT. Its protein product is CASGGLAGTTDTQYF.

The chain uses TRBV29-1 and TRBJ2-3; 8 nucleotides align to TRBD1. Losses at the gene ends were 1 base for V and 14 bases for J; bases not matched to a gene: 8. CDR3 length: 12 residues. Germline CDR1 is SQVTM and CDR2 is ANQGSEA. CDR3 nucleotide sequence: TGCAGCGTTGAAGCGGCGGCAGGGGGCTTGTATTTT. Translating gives CSVEAAAGGLYF.

The CDR3 sequence is CASSQGPLNYGYTF. DNA for the CDR3: TGTGCCAGCTCACAGGGTCCCCTTAACTATGGCTACACCTTC. This chain uses TRBV18 with TRBJ1-2; D uncertain. The CDR3 extends over 14 amino acids. Germline V gene sequence: CDR1 KGHSH, CDR2 LQKENI. Trimming pared 4 bases from V and 1 base from J, leaving 10 bases between.

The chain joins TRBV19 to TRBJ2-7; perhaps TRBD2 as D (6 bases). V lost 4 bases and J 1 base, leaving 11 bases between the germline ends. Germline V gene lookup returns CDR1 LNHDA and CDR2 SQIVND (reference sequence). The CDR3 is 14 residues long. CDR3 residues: CASSSQGGSYEQYF. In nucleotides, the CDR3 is TGTGCCAGTAGTAGTCAGGGAGGTTCCTACGAGCAGTACTTC.

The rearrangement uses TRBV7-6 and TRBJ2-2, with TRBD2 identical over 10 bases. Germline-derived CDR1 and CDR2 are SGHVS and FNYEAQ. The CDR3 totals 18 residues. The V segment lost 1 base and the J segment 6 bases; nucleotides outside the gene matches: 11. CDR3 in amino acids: CASSLDVAGGGFAGELFF. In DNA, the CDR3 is TGTGCCAGCAGCTTAGACGTAGCGGGAGGAGGTTTTGCCGGGGAGCTGTTTTTT.

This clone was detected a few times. CDR3 residues: CASSLNSPRGLSEAFF. The CDR3 coding sequence is TGCGCCAGCAGCTTGAATTCCCCCCGGGGACTGTCTGAAGCTTTCTTT. The chain joins TRBV5-1 to TRBJ1-1; tentative D call: TRBD1 (5 bases). Germline lookup yields CDR1 SGHRS and CDR2 YFSETQ. CDR3 length: 16 amino acids. The V and J ends lost 1 base and 6 bases respectively, with 19 bases between them.

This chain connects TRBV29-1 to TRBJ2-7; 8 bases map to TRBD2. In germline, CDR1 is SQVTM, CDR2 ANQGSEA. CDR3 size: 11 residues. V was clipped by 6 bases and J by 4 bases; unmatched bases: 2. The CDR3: CSVGGEYEQYF. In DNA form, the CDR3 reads TGCAGCGTCGGGGGGGAGTACGAGCAGTACTTC.

The CDR3 bases are TGTGCCAGTAGGGAGACAGGGGCCGGGGAGCTGTTTTTT. Residues: CASRETGAGELFF. V usage is TRBV19 and J usage is TRBJ2-2; 8 bases map to TRBD1. Trimming cost V 6 bases and J 6 bases; bases outside gene matches: 3. CDR1 and CDR2 (germline): LNHDA, SQIVND (reference sequence). The length of the CDR3 is 13 residues.

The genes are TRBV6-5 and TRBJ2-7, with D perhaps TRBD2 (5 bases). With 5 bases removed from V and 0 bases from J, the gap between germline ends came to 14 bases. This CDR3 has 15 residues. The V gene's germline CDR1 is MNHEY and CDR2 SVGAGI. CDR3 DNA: TGTGCCAGCAGTGCACTAGGGAGAGACTCCTACGAGCAGTACTTC. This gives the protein CASSALGRDSYEQYF.

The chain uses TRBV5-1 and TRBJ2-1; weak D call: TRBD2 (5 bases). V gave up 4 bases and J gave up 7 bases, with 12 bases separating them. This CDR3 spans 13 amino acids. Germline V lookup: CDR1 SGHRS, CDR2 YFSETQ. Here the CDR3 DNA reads TGCGCCAGCAGCCTCGGGATCGGGAATGAGCAGTTCTTC. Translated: CASSLGIGNEQFF.

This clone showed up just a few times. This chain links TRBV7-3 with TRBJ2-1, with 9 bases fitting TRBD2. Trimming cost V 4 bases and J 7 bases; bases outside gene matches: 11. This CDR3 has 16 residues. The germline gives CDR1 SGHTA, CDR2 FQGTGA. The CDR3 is CASSSSGGRALNEQFF. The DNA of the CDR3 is TGTGCCAGCAGCTCTTCAGGCGGGAGGGCCTTAAATGAGCAGTTCTTC. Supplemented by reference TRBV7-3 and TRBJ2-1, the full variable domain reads GAGVSQTPSNKVTEKGKYVELRCDPISGHTALYWYRQSLGQGPEFLIYFQGTGAADDSGLPNDRFFAVRPEGSVSTLKIQRTERGDSAVYLCASSSSGGRALNEQFFGPGTRLTVL.

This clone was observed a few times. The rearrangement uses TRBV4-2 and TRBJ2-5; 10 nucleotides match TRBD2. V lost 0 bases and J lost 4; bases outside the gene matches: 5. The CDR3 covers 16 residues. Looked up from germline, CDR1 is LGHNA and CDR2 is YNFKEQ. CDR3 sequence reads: CASSQDRVAGGETQYF. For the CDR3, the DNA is TGTGCCAGCAGCCAAGATCGGGTAGCGGGAGGAGAGACCCAGTACTTC.

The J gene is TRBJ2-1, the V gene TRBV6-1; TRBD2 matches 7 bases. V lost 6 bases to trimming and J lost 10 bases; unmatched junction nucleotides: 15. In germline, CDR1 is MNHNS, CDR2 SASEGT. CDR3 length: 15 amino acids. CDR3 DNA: TGTGCCAGCAGCCCTACGGGGCGGGAGTTTCGGGAGCAGTTCTTC. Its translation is CASSPTGREFREQFF.

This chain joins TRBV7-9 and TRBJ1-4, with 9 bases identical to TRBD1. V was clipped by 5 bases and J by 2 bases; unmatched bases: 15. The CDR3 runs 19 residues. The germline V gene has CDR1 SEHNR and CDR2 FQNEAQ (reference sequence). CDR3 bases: TGTGCCAGCAGCCCGGCGAGGGGACAGGGCAGGCGTACTAATGAAAAACTGTTTTTT. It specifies CASSPARGQGRRTNEKLFF. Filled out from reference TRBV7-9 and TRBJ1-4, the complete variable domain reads DTGVSQNPRHKITKRGQNVTFRCDPISEHNRLYWYRQTLGQGPEFLTYFQNEAQLEKSRLLSDRFSAERPKGSFSTLEIQRTEQGDSAMYLCASSPARGQGRRTNEKLFFGSGTQLSVL.

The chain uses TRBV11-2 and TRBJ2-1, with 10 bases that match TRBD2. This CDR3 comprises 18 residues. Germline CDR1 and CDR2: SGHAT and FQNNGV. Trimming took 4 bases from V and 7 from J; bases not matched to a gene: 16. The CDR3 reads CASSWGPLSSGRVNEQFF. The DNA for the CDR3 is TGTGCCAGCAGCTGGGGCCCCCTATCGAGCGGGAGGGTTAATGAGCAGTTCTTC.

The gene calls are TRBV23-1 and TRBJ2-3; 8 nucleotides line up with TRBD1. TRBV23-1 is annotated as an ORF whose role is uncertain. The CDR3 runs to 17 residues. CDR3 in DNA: TGCGACCCACCCCCCCCTCAACCGGGACAGGCCACAGATACGCAGTATTTT. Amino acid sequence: CDPPPPQPGQATDTQYF.

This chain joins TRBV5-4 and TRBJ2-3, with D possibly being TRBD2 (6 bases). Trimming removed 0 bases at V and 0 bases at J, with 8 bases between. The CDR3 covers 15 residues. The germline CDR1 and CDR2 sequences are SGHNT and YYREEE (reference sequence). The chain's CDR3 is CASSLVSGSTDTQYF. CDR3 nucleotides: TGTGCCAGCAGCTTGGTGAGCGGGAGCACAGATACGCAGTATTTT.

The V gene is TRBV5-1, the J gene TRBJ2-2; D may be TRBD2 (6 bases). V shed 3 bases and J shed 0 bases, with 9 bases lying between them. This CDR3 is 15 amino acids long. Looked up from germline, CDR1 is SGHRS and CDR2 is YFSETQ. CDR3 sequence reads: CASSSAGSNTGELFF. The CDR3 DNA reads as TGCGCCAGCAGCTCTGCGGGGTCGAACACCGGGGAGCTGTTTTTT.

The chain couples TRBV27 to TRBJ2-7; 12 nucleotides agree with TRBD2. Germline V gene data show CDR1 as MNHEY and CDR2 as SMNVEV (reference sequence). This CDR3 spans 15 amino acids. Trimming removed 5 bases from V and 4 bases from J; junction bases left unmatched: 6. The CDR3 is CASSLGLAGRYEQYF. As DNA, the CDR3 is TGTGCCAGCAGTCTAGGACTAGCGGGAAGGTACGAGCAGTACTTC.

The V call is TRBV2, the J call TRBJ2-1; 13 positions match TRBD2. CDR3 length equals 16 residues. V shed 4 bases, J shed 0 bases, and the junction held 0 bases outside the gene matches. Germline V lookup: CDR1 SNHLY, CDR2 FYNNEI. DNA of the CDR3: TGTGCCAGCAGTGGGACTAGCGGGAGCTCCTACAATGAGCAGTTCTTC. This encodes CASSGTSGSSYNEQFF. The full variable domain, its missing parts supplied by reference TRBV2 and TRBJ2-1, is EPEVTQTPSHQVTQMGQEVILRCVPISNHLYFYWYRQILGQKVEFLVSFYNNEISEKSEIFDDQFSVERPDGSNFTLKIRSTKLEDSAMYFCASSGTSGSSYNEQFFGPGTRLTVL.

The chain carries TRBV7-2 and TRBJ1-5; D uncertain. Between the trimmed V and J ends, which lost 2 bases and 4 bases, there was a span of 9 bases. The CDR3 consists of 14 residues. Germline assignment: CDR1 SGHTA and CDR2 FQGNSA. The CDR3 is CASSLHWDNQPQHF. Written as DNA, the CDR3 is TGTGCCAGCAGCTTACACTGGGATAATCAGCCCCAGCATTTT.

The CDR3 bases are TGTGCCAGCAGCGTAGCACGTCAAGATACGCAGTATTTT. Translation gives CASSVARQDTQYF. J is TRBJ2-3 and V is TRBV9; D unresolved. Germline V lookup: CDR1 SGDLS, CDR2 YYNGEE. The CDR3 extends over 13 amino acids. Trimming shortened V by 0 bases and J by 5 bases, and 7 bases separated the two germline ends.

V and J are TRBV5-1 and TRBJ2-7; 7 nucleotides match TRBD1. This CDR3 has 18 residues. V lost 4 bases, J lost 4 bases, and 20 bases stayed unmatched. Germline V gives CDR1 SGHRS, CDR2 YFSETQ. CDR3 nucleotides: TGCGCCAGCAGCATACAGCCAGGACAGGATGGATTGTGGTACGAGCAGTACTTC. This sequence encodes CASSIQPGQDGLWYEQYF. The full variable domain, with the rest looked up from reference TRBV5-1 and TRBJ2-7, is KAGVTQTPRYLIKTRGQQVTLSCSPISGHRSVSWYQQTPGQGLQFLFEYFSETQRNKGNFPGRFSGRQFSNSRSEMNVSTLELGDSALYLCASSIQPGQDGLWYEQYFGPGTRLTVT.

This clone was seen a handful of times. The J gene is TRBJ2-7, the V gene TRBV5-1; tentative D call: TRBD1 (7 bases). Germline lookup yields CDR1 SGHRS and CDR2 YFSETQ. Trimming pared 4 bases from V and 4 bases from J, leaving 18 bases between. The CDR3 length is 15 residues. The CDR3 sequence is CASSKGGTETYEQYF. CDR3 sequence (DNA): TGCGCCAGCAGCAAAGGGGGGACAGAGACTTACGAGCAGTACTTC.

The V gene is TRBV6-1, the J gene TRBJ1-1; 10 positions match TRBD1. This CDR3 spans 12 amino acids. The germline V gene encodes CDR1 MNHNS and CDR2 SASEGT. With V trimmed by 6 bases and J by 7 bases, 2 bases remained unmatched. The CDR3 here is CASRRTGGEAFF. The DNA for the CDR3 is TGTGCCAGCAGAAGGACAGGGGGTGAAGCTTTCTTT.

The CDR3 loop is CASSLGLAGARVNEQFF. Here the CDR3 DNA reads TGCGCCAGCAGCTTGGGACTAGCGGGAGCACGGGTCAATGAGCAGTTCTTC. The chain joins TRBV5-1 to TRBJ2-1, with TRBD2 identical over 12 bases. Germline V gene sequence: CDR1 SGHRS, CDR2 YFSETQ. This CDR3 spans 17 amino acids. V was pared by 0 bases and J by 6 bases, with 7 bases of the junction left unmatched.